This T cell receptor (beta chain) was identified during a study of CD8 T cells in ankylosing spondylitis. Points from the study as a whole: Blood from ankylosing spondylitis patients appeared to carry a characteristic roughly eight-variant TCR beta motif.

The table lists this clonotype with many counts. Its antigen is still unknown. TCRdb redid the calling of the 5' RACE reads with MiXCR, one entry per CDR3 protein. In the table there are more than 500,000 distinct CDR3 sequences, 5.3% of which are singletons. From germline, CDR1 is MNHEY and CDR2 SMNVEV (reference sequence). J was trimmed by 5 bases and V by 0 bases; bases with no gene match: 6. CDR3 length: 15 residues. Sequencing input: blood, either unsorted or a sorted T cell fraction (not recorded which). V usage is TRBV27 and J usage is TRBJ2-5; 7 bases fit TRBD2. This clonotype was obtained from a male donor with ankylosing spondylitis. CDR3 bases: TGTGCCAGCAGTTTATCGGGGGGGACGTGGGAGACCCAGTACTTC. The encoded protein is CASSLSGGTWETQYF.